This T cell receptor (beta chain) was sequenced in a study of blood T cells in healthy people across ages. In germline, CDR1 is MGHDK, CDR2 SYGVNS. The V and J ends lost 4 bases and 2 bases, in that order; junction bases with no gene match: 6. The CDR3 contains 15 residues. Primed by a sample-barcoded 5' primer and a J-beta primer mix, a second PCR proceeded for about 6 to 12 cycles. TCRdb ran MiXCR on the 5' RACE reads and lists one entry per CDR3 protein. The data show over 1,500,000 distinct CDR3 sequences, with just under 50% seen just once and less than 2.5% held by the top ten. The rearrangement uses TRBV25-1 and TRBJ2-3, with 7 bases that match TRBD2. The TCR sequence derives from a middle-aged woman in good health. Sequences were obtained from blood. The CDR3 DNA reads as TGTGCCAGCAGTGGAGGACTAGACCACACAGATACGCAGTATTTT. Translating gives CASSGGLDHTDTQYF.